These 21 T cell receptor beta chains were all obtained from the same sample, sequenced in a study of blood T cell repertoires in COVID-19. Repertoires were generated with immunoSEQ multiplex PCR, while TCRdb's copy carries only in-frame clones and drops some. This sample carries about 130,000 clones, approximately 83% of them seen once, and the ten largest clones take around 2.7%. Sequencing input: peripheral blood. Source of these receptors: a woman of 80 years or more with acute or convalescent COVID-19.

V is TRBV19 and J is TRBJ2-5; 9 nucleotides agree with TRBD1. Germline values: CDR1 LNHDA, CDR2 SQIVND (reference sequence). With V trimmed by 5 bases and J by 9 bases, 10 bases remained unmatched. The CDR3 runs 14 residues. The CDR3 DNA is TGTGCCAGTAGTGTGACAGGGGGGATCGGGGCCCAGTACTTC. Translating gives CASSVTGGIGAQYF.

This clone is a singleton in its sample. This chain uses TRBV5-6 with TRBJ2-4; 7 bases fit TRBD1. The CDR3 loop spans 14 amino acids. V lost 1 base, J lost 7 bases, and 5 bases stayed unmatched. Germline values: CDR1 SGHDT, CDR2 YYEEEE. The CDR3 nucleotides read TGTGCCAGCAGCTTGTTCTCAGGGGGTAACATTCAGTACTTC. Its translation is CASSLFSGGNIQYF.

This clone was seen only once. The chain joins TRBV27 to TRBJ1-2; no reliable D call. Trimming took off 3 bases at V and 4 bases at J, with 12 bases between the two ends. Germline assignment: CDR1 MNHEY and CDR2 SMNVEV (reference sequence). The CDR3 consists of 14 residues. The CDR3 nucleotides read TGTGCCAGCAGTTTGACGAGGGTGGGCTATGGCTACACCTTC. Its protein product is CASSLTRVGYGYTF.

The CDR3 here is CASSQDRRGSYNEQFF. The CDR3 nucleotides read TGTGCCAGCAGCCAAGATAGGCGGGGGTCCTACAATGAGCAGTTCTTC. The V and J genes are TRBV14 and TRBJ2-1; TRBD2 matches 7 bases. Germline loops: CDR1 SGHDN, CDR2 FVKESK. The CDR3 is 16 residues long. Trimming at V came to 0 bases and at J to 1 base, leaving 3 bases not matched to a gene.

This clone was detected once. The rearrangement joins TRBV4-2 to TRBJ2-1; TRBD1 aligns across 8 bases. The CDR3 spans 14 residues. The junction had 5 bases not matched to a gene; V was cut back by 4 bases and J by 6 bases. CDR1 and CDR2 (germline): LGHNA, YNFKEQ. This chain's CDR3 is CASSPQGDGNEQFF. CDR3 nucleotide sequence: TGTGCCAGCAGCCCACAGGGGGATGGCAATGAGCAGTTCTTC.

This chain joins TRBV6-5 and TRBJ1-4; D not resolved. The ends were cut back, 11 bases at V and 0 bases at J, with 13 bases in the middle. CDR3 size: 14 residues. In germline, CDR1 is MNHEY, CDR2 SVGAGI. The CDR3 bases are TGTGCCGCACGGAGGGTTGCAACTAATGAAAAACTGTTTTTT. Amino acids: CAARRVATNEKLFF.

The V call is TRBV9, the J call TRBJ1-3, with unresolved D. V lost 6 bases and J 2 bases, leaving 21 bases between the germline ends. From germline, CDR1 is SGDLS and CDR2 YYNGEE. The CDR3 has 17 residues. CDR3 sequence (DNA): TGTGCCAGCAACCCCGGGGAGGGCGGTCTTCCTGGAAACACCATATATTTT. Its protein is CASNPGEGGLPGNTIYF.

The CDR3 sequence is CASSHSDRDGQPQHF. CDR3 DNA sequence: TGCGCCAGCAGCCACTCTGACAGGGATGGTCAGCCCCAGCATTTT. The V call is TRBV4-3, the J call TRBJ1-5; 7 bases fit TRBD1. With 3 bases clipped from V and 6 bases from J, the junction kept 8 bases outside the gene matches. CDR3 size: 15 residues. CDR1 and CDR2 (germline): LGHNA, YSLEER.

With respect to this clone: The sample carries other DNA sequences with the same CDR3. The gene calls are TRBV9 and TRBJ2-1; 8 bases align to TRBD1. The V gene end was trimmed by 4 bases and the J gene end by 1 base; junction bases not matched to a gene: 4. The CDR3 totals 15 residues. The V gene's germline CDR1 is SGDLS and CDR2 YYNGEE. Here the CDR3 reads CASSPRDRSYNEQFF. CDR3 sequence (DNA): TGTGCCAGCAGCCCCCGGGACAGGTCCTACAATGAGCAGTTCTTC.

This clone came up once. The chain uses TRBV5-1 and TRBJ2-5, with a weak D call TRBD2 (5 bases). The germline V gene has CDR1 SGHRS and CDR2 YFSETQ. This CDR3 comprises 14 residues. The V end lost 1 base, the J end lost 5 bases, and 12 bases lay between the germline ends. The CDR3 here is CASSLRRRGETQYF. For the CDR3, the DNA is TGCGCCAGCAGCTTGCGGAGGAGAGGGGAGACCCAGTACTTC.

The V and J genes are TRBV19 and TRBJ1-2, with D possibly being TRBD1 (5 bases). With 2 bases removed from V and 2 bases from J, the gap between germline ends came to 12 bases. The CDR3 totals 15 residues. CDR1 and CDR2 (germline): LNHDA, SQIVND (reference sequence). The CDR3 protein is CASSINGGTNYGYTF. CDR3 bases: TGTGCCAGTAGTATAAACGGGGGAACCAACTATGGCTACACCTTC.

This chain uses TRBV11-2 with TRBJ2-7; D possibly corresponds to TRBD2 (6 bases). V dropped 2 bases and J dropped 3 bases, with 17 bases sitting between them. Per germline, CDR1 SGHAT and CDR2 FQNNGV. CDR3 size: 16 residues. The CDR3 sequence is CASSLSLGGNYYEQYF. DNA for the CDR3: TGTGCCAGCAGCTTAAGCCTGGGCGGGAACTACTACGAGCAGTACTTC. Looking up the rest from reference TRBV11-2 and TRBJ2-7 gives the full variable domain: EAGVAQSPRYKIIEKRQSVAFWCNPISGHATLYWYQQILGQGPKLLIQFQNNGVVDDSQLPKDRFSAERLKGVDSTLKIQPAKLEDSAVYLCASSLSLGGNYYEQYFGPGTRLTVT.

This rearrangement joins TRBV7-3 to TRBJ1-1; no reliable D call. The CDR3 runs 13 residues. Germline V gene sequence: CDR1 SGHTA, CDR2 FQGTGA. V shed 5 bases and J shed 3 bases, with 10 bases lying between them. The DNA for the CDR3 is TGTGCCAGCAGCCAAACATCCGACACTGAAGCTTTCTTT. It codes for CASSQTSDTEAFF.

The CDR3 spells CASSQDLRGGYTF. CDR3 sequence (DNA): TGTGCCAGCAGCCAAGATCTTAGGGGCGGCTACACCTTC. The chain combines TRBV3-1 (or the pseudogene TRBV3-2) with TRBJ1-2; tentatively, D is TRBD1 (5 bases). Germline V gene data show CDR1 as LGHDT and CDR2 as YNNKEL (reference sequence). CDR3 length equals 13 residues. Trimming shortened V by 0 bases and J by 8 bases, and 10 bases separated the two germline ends.

The J gene is TRBJ2-3, the V gene TRBV4-3, with TRBD2 matching over 11 bases. The CDR3 has 20 amino acids. Germline values: CDR1 LGHNA, CDR2 YSLEER. J gave up 2 bases and V 0 bases, and 13 bases lay outside the gene matches. This CDR3 reads CASSQDRHSGGAGPTDTQYF. In DNA, the CDR3 is TGCGCCAGCAGCCAAGACAGGCATAGCGGGGGGGCCGGTCCCACAGATACGCAGTATTTT.

This rearrangement joins TRBV5-1 to TRBJ2-3; perhaps TRBD2 as D (6 bases). In germline, CDR1 is SGHRS, CDR2 YFSETQ. V was trimmed by 0 bases and J by 6 bases, leaving 14 bases between them. This CDR3 has 15 residues. The CDR3 loop reads CASSLGRRGLDTQYF. The CDR3 DNA is TGCGCCAGCAGCTTGGGGAGGAGGGGTCTGGATACGCAGTATTTT.

The gene calls are TRBV5-1 and TRBJ2-2, with a weak D call TRBD2 (5 bases). Germline CDR1 is SGHRS and CDR2 is YFSETQ. V was pared by 3 bases and J by 4 bases, with 10 bases between. The CDR3 spans 14 residues. Written as DNA, the CDR3 is TGCGCCAGCAGCTCAACTAGTGTCACCGGGGAGCTGTTTTTT. Its translation: CASSSTSVTGELFF.

The chain couples TRBV5-5 to TRBJ1-1; 7 bases match TRBD1. Germline assignment: CDR1 SGHKS and CDR2 YYEKEE (reference sequence). The CDR3 length is 15 residues. The J segment lost 0 bases and the V segment lost 0 bases, leaving 2 bases of the junction unmatched. CDR3 protein: CASSLVTGLNTEAFF. DNA for the CDR3: TGTGCCAGCAGCTTGGTGACAGGGCTGAACACTGAAGCTTTCTTT.

V and J are TRBV5-1 and TRBJ1-4, with a tentative D call TRBD1 (6 bases). Trimming stripped 0 bases from V and 11 bases from J, with 11 bases between. CDR1 and CDR2 (germline): SGHRS, YFSETQ. The CDR3 has 13 residues. CDR3 nucleotides: TGCGCCAGCAGCTTGGACAGGGTTGGGAAACTGTTTTTT. It encodes CASSLDRVGKLFF.

The rearrangement uses TRBV5-6 and TRBJ2-7, with D possibly matching TRBD2 (5 bases). Trimming took off 4 bases at V and 2 bases at J, with 19 bases between the two ends. Germline V gene sequence: CDR1 SGHDT, CDR2 YYEEEE. This CDR3 has 16 residues. The CDR3 coding sequence is TGTGCCAGCAGCGGGAGAACATTCTCACAGACCTACGAGCAGTACTTC. Protein: CASSGRTFSQTYEQYF.

The gene calls are TRBV30 and TRBJ1-2, with 7 nucleotides matching TRBD1. Trimming at V came to 3 bases and at J to 3 bases, leaving 4 bases not matched to a gene. Germline V gene data show CDR1 as GTSNPN and CDR2 as SVGIG (reference sequence). The CDR3 covers 13 residues. The CDR3: CAWRGGRDYGYTF. The CDR3 DNA reads TGTGCCTGGAGAGGGGGCCGGGACTATGGCTACACCTTC.